This T cell receptor beta chain was sequenced during a study of cytomegalovirus exposure and HLA in healthy donors. Germline V gene lookup returns CDR1 SGHNT and CDR2 YYREEE (reference sequence). The CDR3 has 17 residues. V lost 5 bases to trimming and J lost 5 bases; unmatched junction nucleotides: 11. The PCR ran on 60 Vbeta and 13 Jbeta primers. The repertoire was sequenced with immunoSEQ multiplex PCR; TCRdb's copy has only in-frame clones and lacks some. The sample includes approximately 120,000 clones, 60% to 85% of them seen just once. The TCR comes from a man aged 30 to 45 in good health and CMV-seronegative. The chain couples TRBV5-4 to TRBJ2-1, with TRBD2 matching over 12 bases. The source material was PBMCs. Here the CDR3 reads CASRWRLAGGPDNEQFF. The CDR3 bases are TGTGCCAGCAGGTGGAGGCTAGCGGGAGGGCCCGACAATGAGCAGTTCTTC. Filled out from reference TRBV5-4 and TRBJ2-1, the complete variable domain reads ETGVTQSPTHLIKTRGQQVTLRCSSQSGHNTVSWYQQALGQGPQFIFQYYREEENGRGNFPPRFSGLQFPNYSSELNVNALELDDSALYLCASRWRLAGGPDNEQFFGPGTRLTVL.